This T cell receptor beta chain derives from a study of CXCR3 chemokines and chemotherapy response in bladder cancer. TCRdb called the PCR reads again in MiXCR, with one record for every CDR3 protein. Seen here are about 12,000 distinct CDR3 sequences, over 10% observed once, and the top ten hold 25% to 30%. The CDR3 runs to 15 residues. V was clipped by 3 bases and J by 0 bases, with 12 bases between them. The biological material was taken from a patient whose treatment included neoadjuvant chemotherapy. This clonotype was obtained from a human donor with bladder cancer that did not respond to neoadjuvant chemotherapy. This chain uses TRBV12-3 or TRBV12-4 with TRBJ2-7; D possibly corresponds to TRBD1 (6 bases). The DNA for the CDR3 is TGTGCCAGCAGTTTCGGCAGGGGATCCTCCTACGAGCAGTACTTC. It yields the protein CASSFGRGSSYEQYF.